The 6 T cell receptor beta chains reported below all come from one sample, sequenced in a study of glioma-infiltrating T cells after dendritic cell vaccination. Indicated time point: after dendritic cell vaccination, including at tumor progression/relapse. The repertoire was sequenced with immunoSEQ multiplex PCR; TCRdb's copy has only in-frame clones and lacks some. The sample contains approximately 110,000 clones, around 89% of which appear only once. The sample consisted of blood, taken after dendritic cell vaccination. Every receptor here comes from a human donor with glioblastoma.

The chain employs TRBV19 and TRBJ2-7, with D unresolved. V was clipped by 0 bases and J by 11 bases, with 17 bases between them. The germline gives CDR1 LNHDA, CDR2 SQIVND (reference sequence). This CDR3 has 14 amino acids. This CDR3 reads CASSIDNKQTLKYF. The CDR3, as DNA: TGTGCCAGTAGTATAGATAACAAACAGACCCTCAAGTACTTC. Full variable domain (missing parts from reference TRBV19 and TRBJ2-7): DGGITQSPKYLFRKEGQNVTLSCEQNLNHDAMYWYRQDPGQGLRLIYYSQIVNDFQKGDIAEGYSVSREKKESFPLTVTSAQKNPTAFYLCASSIDNKQTLKYFGPGTRLTVT.

Turning to this clone: This specimen includes other DNA sequences encoding the same CDR3. V is TRBV29-1 and J is TRBJ1-1, with no clear D. CDR3 size: 11 residues. Trimming pared 6 bases from V and 1 base from J, leaving 6 bases between. Germline loops: CDR1 SQVTM, CDR2 ANQGSEA. CDR3 sequence reads: CSVRRNTEAFF. For the CDR3, the DNA is TGCAGCGTGAGGCGGAACACTGAAGCTTTCTTT. The full variable domain, in which reference TRBV29-1 and TRBJ1-1 provide the parts outside the CDR3, is SAVISQKPSRDICQRGTSLTIQCQVDSQVTMMFWYRQQPGQSLTLIATANQGSEATYESGFVIDKFPISRPNLTFSTLTVSNMSPEDSSIYLCSVRRNTEAFFGQGTRLTVV.

The chain has TRBV5-1 and TRBJ2-3, with 14 bases fitting TRBD2. Looked up from germline, CDR1 is SGHRS and CDR2 is YFSETQ. V gave up 2 bases and J gave up 6 bases; unmatched junction bases: 5. This CDR3 is built from 16 residues. The CDR3 DNA sequence: TGCGCCAGCAGCTTTGGACTAGCGGGGGGCGTCGATACGCAGTATTTT. It is translated as CASSFGLAGGVDTQYF. Drawing the rest from reference TRBV5-1 and TRBJ2-3, the complete variable domain is KAGVTQTPRYLIKTRGQQVTLSCSPISGHRSVSWYQQTPGQGLQFLFEYFSETQRNKGNFPGRFSGRQFSNSRSEMNVSTLELGDSALYLCASSFGLAGGVDTQYFGPGTRLTVL.

The rearrangement joins TRBV29-1 to TRBJ2-5, with 7 positions matching TRBD2. V shed 6 bases and J 3 bases; nucleotides not matched to a gene: 10. Per germline, CDR1 SQVTM and CDR2 ANQGSEA. The CDR3 loop spans 14 amino acids. The CDR3 bases are TGCAGCGTCGTGTCAACTAGCGCCGAAGAGACCCAGTACTTC. Residues: CSVVSTSAEETQYF.

J is TRBJ2-2 and V is TRBV10-1; 10 bases align to TRBD2. Germline V lookup: CDR1 WNHNN, CDR2 SYGVQD (reference sequence). This CDR3 is built from 17 residues. The V gene end was trimmed by 0 bases and the J gene end by 5 bases; junction bases not matched to a gene: 6. CDR3 nucleotide sequence: TGCGCCAGCAGTGAGTCGGCTAGCGGGAGTGGTACCGGGGAGCTGTTTTTT. Translating gives CASSESASGSGTGELFF.

The CDR3, as DNA: TGTGCCAGCAGCTCGATGACAGGGGCTCGTTACAATGAGCAGTTCTTC. It translates to CASSSMTGARYNEQFF. The chain combines TRBV7-9 with TRBJ2-1, with 8 bases fitting TRBD1. Germline CDR1 reads SEHNR; CDR2 reads FQNEAQ (reference sequence). The CDR3 consists of 16 residues. V lost 4 bases to trimming and J lost 4 bases; unmatched junction nucleotides: 9.